These 11 T cell receptor beta chains were all obtained from the same sample, sequenced in a study of T cell repertoires in cytomegalovirus infection. TCRdb ran MiXCR on the reads and lists one entry per CDR3 protein. The repertoire holds about 440,000 distinct CDR3 sequences, with approximately 30% as singletons. Sample: PBMCs. All receptors derive from a human donor in good health (CMV status not recorded). Some clones in this sample may be carry-over from other donors' samples.

This clonotype was counted only a few times. J is TRBJ2-5 and V is TRBV11-2; 13 bases align to TRBD2. V gave up 1 base and J gave up 7 bases; unmatched junction bases: 6. Germline V gene data show CDR1 as SGHAT and CDR2 as FQNNGV. This CDR3 contains 16 residues. CDR3 coding DNA: TGTGCCAGCAGCTTAGTCGTGACTAGCGGGGGGCGGACCCAGTACTTC. Its protein product is CASSLVVTSGGRTQYF. The full variable domain, in which reference TRBV11-2 and TRBJ2-5 provide the parts outside the CDR3, is EAGVAQSPRYKIIEKRQSVAFWCNPISGHATLYWYQQILGQGPKLLIQFQNNGVVDDSQLPKDRFSAERLKGVDSTLKIQPAKLEDSAVYLCASSLVVTSGGRTQYFGPGTRLLVL.

This clonotype occurred many times. The V gene is TRBV12-3 or TRBV12-4, the J gene TRBJ2-5; 10 bases are shared with TRBD2. This CDR3 comprises 15 residues. After removal of 5 bases from V and 5 bases from J, the junction contained 8 bases not matched to a gene. CDR3 nucleotide sequence: TGTGCCAGCAGTAAAAGGACTAGCGGTGGTGAGACCCAGTACTTC. It is translated as CASSKRTSGGETQYF.

This clonotype was found a few times. The chain couples TRBV6-6 to TRBJ1-1; D perhaps matches TRBD1 (6 bases). CDR1 is MNHNY, CDR2 SVGAGI, per germline (reference sequence). Trimming removed 10 bases at V and 1 base at J, with 13 bases between. This CDR3 is 13 amino acids long. CDR3 residues: CANRASRNTEAFF. The DNA of the CDR3 is TGTGCCAACAGGGCGAGCAGGAACACTGAAGCTTTCTTT.

J is TRBJ2-7 and V is TRBV7-9; D unclear. CDR1 is SEHNR, CDR2 FQNEAQ, per germline (reference sequence). V lost 5 bases and J 2 bases, leaving 10 bases between the germline ends. The length of the CDR3 is 13 residues. CDR3: CASSPLGPYEQYF. CDR3 in DNA: TGTGCCAGCAGCCCCCTCGGGCCCTACGAGCAGTACTTC.

The J gene is TRBJ2-5, the V gene TRBV6-1, with 15 bases that match TRBD2. After removal of 4 bases from V and 5 bases from J, the junction contained 5 bases not matched to a gene. Germline V gives CDR1 MNHNS, CDR2 SASEGT. The CDR3 covers 16 residues. Here the CDR3 DNA reads TGTGCCAGCAGTGGGACTAGCGGGGGGGAGGTGGAGACCCAGTACTTC. As protein: CASSGTSGGEVETQYF.

V usage is TRBV9 and J usage is TRBJ1-5, with unresolved D. Germline-derived CDR1 and CDR2 are SGDLS and YYNGEE. This CDR3 is 16 amino acids long. Trimming shortened V by 2 bases and J by 2 bases, and 14 bases separated the two germline ends. The CDR3 sequence is CASSVLTGYGNQPQHF. The CDR3, as DNA: TGTGCCAGCAGCGTCCTTACGGGATATGGCAATCAGCCCCAGCATTTT.

This clonotype was found many times. The J gene is TRBJ1-2, the V gene TRBV7-8; 9 nucleotides agree with TRBD1. V lost 4 bases, J lost 5 bases, and 8 bases stayed unmatched. The CDR3 runs to 15 residues. The germline V gene encodes CDR1 SGHVS and CDR2 FQNEAQ. The CDR3 protein is CASSYTGTGIYGYTF. The DNA of the CDR3 is TGTGCCAGCAGCTATACCGGGACAGGGATATATGGCTACACCTTC.

Many counts were recorded for this clonotype. The chain carries TRBV7-9 and TRBJ1-6; the D gene is possibly TRBD1 (5 bases). CDR3 length equals 15 residues. The V end was cut by 2 bases, the J end by 8 bases, with 13 bases between. The germline V gene encodes CDR1 SEHNR and CDR2 FQNEAQ (reference sequence). CDR3: CASSLRGAGDSPLHF. DNA for the CDR3: TGTGCCAGCAGCTTAAGAGGGGCGGGGGATTCACCCCTCCACTTT.

This sequence joins TRBV15 and TRBJ2-2; 7 bases are shared with TRBD1. CDR1 and CDR2 from the germline V gene are LNHNV and YYDKDF (reference sequence). This CDR3 comprises 16 residues. The J segment lost 3 bases and the V segment lost 5 bases, leaving 9 bases of the junction unmatched. The CDR3 loop is CATSGGGQVYTGELFF. CDR3 sequence (DNA): TGTGCCACCAGCGGAGGTGGACAGGTGTACACCGGGGAGCTGTTTTTT.

The chain uses TRBV14 and TRBJ2-1, with 12 bases fitting TRBD2. V gave up 4 bases and J gave up 6 bases; unmatched junction bases: 1. Germline CDR1 reads SGHDN; CDR2 reads FVKESK. This CDR3 is built from 14 residues. The CDR3 DNA is TGTGCCAGCAGCCCTAGCGGGGGGGTCAATGAGCAGTTCTTC. Its protein product is CASSPSGGVNEQFF. Full variable domain (missing parts from reference TRBV14 and TRBJ2-1): EAGVTQFPSHSVIEKGQTVTLRCDPISGHDNLYWYRRVMGKEIKFLLHFVKESKQDESGMPNNRFLAERTGGTYSTLKVQPAELEDSGVYFCASSPSGGVNEQFFGPGTRLTVL.

This chain joins TRBV6-1 and TRBJ1-1, with a weak D call TRBD1 (5 bases). The ends were cut back, 5 bases at V and 7 bases at J, with 17 bases in the middle. This CDR3 has 14 residues. Germline CDR1 is MNHNS and CDR2 is SASEGT. The CDR3 nucleotides read TGTGCCAGCAGTTCGGGACTCCTGAATGGTGAAGCTTTCTTT. This translates into CASSSGLLNGEAFF.